This T cell receptor beta chain was found in a study of blood T cell repertoires in COVID-19. Overall study: Acute and convalescent COVID-19 samples came from the United States, Italy and Spain.

In the original processing: Estimated nucleated cell counts came from reference gene primer amplification. TCRdb's copy holds only in-frame clones and misses some; the assay was immunoSEQ multiplex PCR. V and J calls plus clone size are reproduced from that table; the DNA served to infer D and trimming. The data contain some 39,000 clones, 90% of them singletons. V was pared by 5 bases and J by 4 bases, with 12 bases of the junction left unmatched. The germline V gene has CDR1 LNHDA and CDR2 SQIVND (reference sequence). There are 18 residues in the CDR3. The chain combines TRBV19 with TRBJ1-4; 11 bases fit TRBD1. The clonotype originates from a human donor in a cohort sampled during active COVID-19. The specimen was peripheral blood. This CDR3 reads CASSPRTGGSSSNEKLFF. The CDR3 coding sequence is TGTGCCAGTAGTCCACGGACAGGGGGCTCGTCAAGTAATGAAAAACTGTTTTTT. Based on the CDR3 plus reference TRBV19 and TRBJ1-4, the full variable domain is DGGITQSPKYLFRKEGQNVTLSCEQNLNHDAMYWYRQDPGQGLRLIYYSQIVNDFQKGDIAEGYSVSREKKESFPLTVTSAQKNPTAFYLCASSPRTGGSSSNEKLFFGSGTQLSVL.